This T cell receptor beta chain was obtained from a study of radiotherapy plus CTLA-4 blockade in lung cancer. Study in general: Disease control reached 30% to 35%, with objective responses in around 19%. Findings of the study overall: Reports state that early shifts in blood T cell clones, with interferon-beta, best predicted response. Clones of tumor-derived TCRs expanded in blood after radiotherapy plus ipilimumab.

To note about this clone: Its antigen is not known.

Germline V gene data show CDR1 as ENHRY and CDR2 as SYGVKD. Trimming took off 5 bases at V and 5 bases at J, with 15 bases between the two ends. CDR3 size: 14 residues. Ipilimumab CTLA-4 blockade and focal radiation were given to patients with chemo-refractory metastatic non-small-cell lung cancer. Generated by immunoSEQ multiplex PCR, the TCRdb table keeps only in-frame clones and is missing some. The repertoire has approximately 94,000 clones, roughly four fifths of them found once; the top ten carry about 26%. The chain recombines TRBV10-3 with TRBJ1-1; perhaps TRBD1 as D (6 bases). This specimen consisted of peripheral blood, obtained from a patient treated with radiotherapy plus ipilimumab. The TCR sequence derives from a human donor with non-small cell lung cancer that progressed on radiotherapy plus ipilimumab. CDR3: CAISPAGADTEAFF. Here the CDR3 DNA reads TGTGCCATCAGTCCGGCAGGGGCGGATACTGAAGCTTTCTTT.